The T cell receptor (beta chain) under discussion was sequenced for a study of Graves' ophthalmopathy and Graves' hyperthyroidism. Amplification of TCR beta CDR3 regions used RNA transcripts. HTBI-primed RT-PCR formed the first round, and a multiplex PCR formed the second. TCRdb reanalysed the multiplex PCR reads using MiXCR and keeps one entry per CDR3 protein. The data hold roughly 160,000 distinct CDR3 sequences, with just under 40% observed a single time. With 5 bases removed from V and 0 bases from J, the gap between germline ends came to 19 bases. This CDR3 comprises 17 residues. Germline-derived CDR1 and CDR2 are LNHDA and SQIVND (reference sequence).

The specimen sequenced was peripheral blood. V and J are TRBV19 and TRBJ1-1, with D tentatively TRBD1 (5 bases). This clonotype was obtained from a man aged 25-45 years with Graves' ophthalmopathy. The CDR3 region is CASSLPKSDSLNTEAFF. The CDR3 DNA reads as TGTGCCAGTAGTTTACCCAAAAGCGACAGCCTGAACACTGAAGCTTTCTTT.